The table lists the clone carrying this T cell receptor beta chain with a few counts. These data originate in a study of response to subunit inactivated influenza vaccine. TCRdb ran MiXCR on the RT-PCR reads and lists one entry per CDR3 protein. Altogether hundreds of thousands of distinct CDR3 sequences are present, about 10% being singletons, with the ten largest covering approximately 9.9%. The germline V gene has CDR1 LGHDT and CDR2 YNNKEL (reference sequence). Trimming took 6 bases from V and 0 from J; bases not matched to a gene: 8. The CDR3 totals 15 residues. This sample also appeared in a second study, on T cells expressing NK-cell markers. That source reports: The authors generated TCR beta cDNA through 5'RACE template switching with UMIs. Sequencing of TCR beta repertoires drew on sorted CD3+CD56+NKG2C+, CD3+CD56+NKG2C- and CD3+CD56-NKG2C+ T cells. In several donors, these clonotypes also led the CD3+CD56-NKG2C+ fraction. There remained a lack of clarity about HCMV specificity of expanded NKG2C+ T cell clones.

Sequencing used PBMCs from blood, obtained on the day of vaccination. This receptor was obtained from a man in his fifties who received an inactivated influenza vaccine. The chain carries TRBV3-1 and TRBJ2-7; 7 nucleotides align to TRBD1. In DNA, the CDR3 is TGTGCCAGCAGACGGGACAGATTTGGCTCCTACGAGCAGTACTTC. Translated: CASRRDRFGSYEQYF.